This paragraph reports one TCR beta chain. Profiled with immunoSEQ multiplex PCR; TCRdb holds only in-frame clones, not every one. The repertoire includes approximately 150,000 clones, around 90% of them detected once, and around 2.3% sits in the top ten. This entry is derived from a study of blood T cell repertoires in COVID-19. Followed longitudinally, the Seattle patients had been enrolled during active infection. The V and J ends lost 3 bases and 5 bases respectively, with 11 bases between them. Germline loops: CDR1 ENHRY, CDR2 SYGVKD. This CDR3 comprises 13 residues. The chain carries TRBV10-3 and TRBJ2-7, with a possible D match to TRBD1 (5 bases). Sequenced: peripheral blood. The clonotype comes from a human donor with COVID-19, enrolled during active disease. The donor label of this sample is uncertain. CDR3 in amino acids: CAISDRGVDEQYF. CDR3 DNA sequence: TGTGCCATCAGTGATAGGGGTGTCGACGAGCAGTACTTC.